This T cell receptor beta chain was found in a study of cytomegalovirus exposure and HLA in healthy donors. Researchers ran the PCR with 60 Vbeta and 13 Jbeta primers. Sequencing used immunoSEQ multiplex PCR; TCRdb keeps in-frame clones, though not all of them. Of around 130,000 clones detected, roughly three quarters appear once; the ten largest clones hold approximately 1.6%. Losses at the gene ends were 4 bases for V and 7 bases for J; bases not matched to a gene: 12. CDR1 KGHSH and CDR2 LQKENI come from the germline V gene. There are 16 residues in the CDR3. On this clone: The antigen is undetermined.

The study's findings and limits: In a later analysis, compared with equally common non-associated chains, HLA-associated beta chains were more expanded. A later analysis reportedly found that, within productive TCRs, an Asian-associated ancestry cluster had fewer N-insertions than the mean observed across the roughly 700 donors. Among the sequence variants, a highly shared cluster was likely an artifact of sequencing.

V is TRBV18 and J is TRBJ1-4, with 7 nucleotides matching TRBD1. Sequencing used PBMCs. This receptor was obtained from a woman between 18 and 29 years old in good health and CMV-seronegative. CDR3 loop: CASSQGALTFGEKLFF. As DNA, the CDR3 is TGTGCCAGCTCACAGGGGGCCCTGACTTTTGGTGAAAAACTGTTTTTT.